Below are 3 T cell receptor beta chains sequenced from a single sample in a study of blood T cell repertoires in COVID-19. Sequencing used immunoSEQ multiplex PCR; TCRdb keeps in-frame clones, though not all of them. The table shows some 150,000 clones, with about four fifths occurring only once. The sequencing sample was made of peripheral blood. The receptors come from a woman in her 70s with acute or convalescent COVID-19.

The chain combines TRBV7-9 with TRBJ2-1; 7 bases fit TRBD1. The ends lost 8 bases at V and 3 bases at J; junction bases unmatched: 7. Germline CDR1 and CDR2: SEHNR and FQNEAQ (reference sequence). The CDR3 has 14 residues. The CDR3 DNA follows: TGTGCCAGCTGCGGGCAGGGGGACTACAATGAGCAGTTCTTC. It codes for CASCGQGDYNEQFF.

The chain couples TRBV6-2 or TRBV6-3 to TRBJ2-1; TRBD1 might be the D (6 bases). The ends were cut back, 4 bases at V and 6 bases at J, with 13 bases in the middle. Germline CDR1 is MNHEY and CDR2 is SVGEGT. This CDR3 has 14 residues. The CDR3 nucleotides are TGTGCCAGCAGTTTTCAGGGGATGCGCAATGAGCAGTTCTTC. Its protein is CASSFQGMRNEQFF.

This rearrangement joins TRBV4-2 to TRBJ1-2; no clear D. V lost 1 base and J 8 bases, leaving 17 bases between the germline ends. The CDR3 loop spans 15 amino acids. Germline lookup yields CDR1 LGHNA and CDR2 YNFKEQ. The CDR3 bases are TGTGCCAGCAGCCAAGTCCCGGTCTCGGGGAGAGGCTACACCTTC. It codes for CASSQVPVSGRGYTF.